The sequence of this T cell receptor beta chain was determined in a study of Graves' ophthalmopathy and Graves' hyperthyroidism. General study findings and limits: Among expanded thyroid clonotypes above 0.001 frequency, most also occurred in blood.

The germline V gene has CDR1 DFQATT and CDR2 SNEGSKA (reference sequence). Trimming took off 0 bases at V and 5 bases at J, with 10 bases between the two ends. This CDR3 comprises 13 residues. Amplifying from RNA transcripts, the study obtained TCR beta CDR3 regions. Following a first-round RT-PCR that used HTBI primers, a second-round multiplex PCR was carried out. MiXCR, run by TCRdb on the multiplex PCR reads, gives a single entry per CDR3 protein. The data show 650,000 to 800,000 distinct CDR3 sequences, approximately 39% seen once. With regard to this clonotype: Its antigen remains unknown.

The sequenced sample consisted of peripheral blood. The chain joins TRBV20-1 to TRBJ2-5; D gene uncertain. The TCR originated in an adult man with Graves' ophthalmopathy. CDR3 residues: CSARDIPVETQYF. The CDR3 DNA is TGCAGTGCTAGAGATATCCCGGTTGAGACCCAGTACTTC.